This T cell receptor beta chain was sequenced for a study of blood T cell repertoires in COVID-19. In the study overall: The samples span acute and convalescent COVID-19 from the United States, Italy and Spain. T cells, B-cell-depleted T cells, or PBMCs supplied cDNA or gDNA.

Enrolment of Seattle patients took place during active infection, and they were followed longitudinally. In germline, CDR1 is KGHSH, CDR2 LQKENI. This CDR3 spans 14 amino acids. V was trimmed by 3 bases and J by 0 bases, leaving 3 bases between them. Profiling relied on immunoSEQ multiplex PCR, and the TCRdb table lists in-frame clones only, not all of them. The sample records a few hundred thousand clones, about 91% being singletons. Input material: peripheral blood. The sequence was collected from a woman aged 45-65 years with COVID-19, enrolled during active disease. The chain combines TRBV18 with TRBJ2-6; D is unclear. The CDR3 loop is CASSPYSGANVLTF. The CDR3 DNA is TGTGCCAGCTCACCCTACTCTGGGGCCAACGTCCTGACTTTC.